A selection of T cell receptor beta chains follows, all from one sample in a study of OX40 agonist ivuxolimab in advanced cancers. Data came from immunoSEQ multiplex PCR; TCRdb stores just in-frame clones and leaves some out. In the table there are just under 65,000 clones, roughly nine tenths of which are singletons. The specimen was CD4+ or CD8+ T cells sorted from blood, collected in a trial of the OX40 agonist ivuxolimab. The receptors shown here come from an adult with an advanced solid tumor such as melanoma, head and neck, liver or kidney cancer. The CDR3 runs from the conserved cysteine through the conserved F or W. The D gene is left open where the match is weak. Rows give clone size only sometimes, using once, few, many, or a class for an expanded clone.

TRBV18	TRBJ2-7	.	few	CASSSSYEQYF	TGTGCCAGCTCATCCTCCTACGAGCAGTACTTC
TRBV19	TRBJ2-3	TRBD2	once	CASSIAGADTQYF	TGTGCCAGTAGTATCGCGGGAGCAGATACGCAGTATTTT
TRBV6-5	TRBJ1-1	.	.	CASSYAGAGTEAFF	TGTGCCAGCAGTTACGCGGGGGCGGGCACTGAAGCTTTCTTT
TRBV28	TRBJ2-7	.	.	CASSFSIVDALLSYEQYF	TGTGCCAGCAGTTTTTCCATCGTGGATGCGCTACTCTCCTACGAGCAGTACTTC
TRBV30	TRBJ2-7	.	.	CAWSVRLANEQYF	TGTGCCTGGAGTGTAAGGCTAGCTAATGAGCAGTACTTC
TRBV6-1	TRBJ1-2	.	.	CASSETTGLSHGYTF	TGTGCCAGCAGTGAAACGACGGGGTTGTCCCATGGCTACACCTTC
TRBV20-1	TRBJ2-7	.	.	CSASSSHEQYF	TGCAGTGCTAGTTCGTCCCACGAGCAGTACTTC
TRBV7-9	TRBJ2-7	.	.	CASSLEGQGGEQYF	TGTGCCAGCAGCTTGGAAGGACAGGGAGGGGAGCAGTACTTC
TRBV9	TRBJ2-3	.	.	CASSVRRAGDTQYF	TGTGCCAGCAGCGTCCGTCGGGCGGGAGATACGCAGTATTTT
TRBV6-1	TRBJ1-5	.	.	CASRANQPQHF	TGTGCCAGCAGGGCTAATCAGCCCCAGCATTTT
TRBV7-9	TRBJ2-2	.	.	CASSLAGLGNTGELFF	TGTGCCAGCAGCTTGGCGGGACTTGGGAACACCGGGGAGCTGTTTTTT
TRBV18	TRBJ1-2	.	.	CASSPPGKPGYTF	TGTGCCAGCTCACCACCCGGGAAACCTGGCTACACCTTC
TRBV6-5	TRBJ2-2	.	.	CASSGLANTGELFF	TGTGCCAGCAGCGGGCTTGCGAACACCGGGGAGCTGTTTTTT
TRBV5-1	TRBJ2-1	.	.	CASSLATAPTYNEQFF	TGCGCCAGCAGCTTGGCTACCGCCCCTACCTACAATGAGCAGTTCTTC
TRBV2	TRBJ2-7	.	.	CASHLGASYEQYF	TGTGCCAGTCACCTAGGAGCGTCCTACGAGCAGTACTTC
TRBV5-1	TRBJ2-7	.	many	CASSLESVQGHMEQYF	TGCGCCAGCAGCTTGGAGTCGGTTCAGGGCCATATGGAGCAGTACTTC
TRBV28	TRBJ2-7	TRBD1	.	CASSLTGFHEQYF	TGTGCCAGCAGTCTGACAGGGTTCCACGAGCAGTACTTC
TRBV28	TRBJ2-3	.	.	CASTPPGGPSTDTQYF	TGTGCCAGCACCCCTCCCGGGGGCCCTAGCACAGATACGCAGTATTTT
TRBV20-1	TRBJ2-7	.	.	CSASNDEQYF	TGCAGTGCTAGTAACGACGAGCAGTACTTC
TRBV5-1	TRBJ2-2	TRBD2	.	CASTGTSGRSRELFF	TGCGCCAGCACCGGGACTAGCGGGAGGTCCCGAGAGCTGTTTTTT
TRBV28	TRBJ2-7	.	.	CASSGSHYEQYF	TGTGCCAGCAGTGGATCCCACTACGAGCAGTACTTC
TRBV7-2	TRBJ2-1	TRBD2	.	CASSLGLAGGRTYNEQFF	TGTGCCAGCAGCTTAGGACTAGCGGGAGGGCGAACCTACAATGAGCAGTTCTTC
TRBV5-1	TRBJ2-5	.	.	CASSLYGKETQYF	TGCGCCAGCAGCTTGTACGGGAAAGAGACCCAGTACTTC
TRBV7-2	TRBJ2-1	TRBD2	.	CASSLVIGRGGEQFF	TGTGCCAGCAGCTTAGTTATCGGGAGGGGTGGTGAGCAGTTCTTC
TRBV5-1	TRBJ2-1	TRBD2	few	CASSLGTSPNEQFF	TGCGCCAGCAGCTTGGGGACTAGCCCCAATGAGCAGTTCTTC
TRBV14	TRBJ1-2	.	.	CASSQDRDNRNYGYTF	TGTGCCAGCAGCCAAGATCGGGACAATAGAAACTATGGCTACACCTTC
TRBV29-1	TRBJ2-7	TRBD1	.	CSVAQGATYEQYF	TGCAGCGTTGCCCAGGGGGCAACCTACGAGCAGTACTTC
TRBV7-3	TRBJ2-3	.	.	CASSSVAEATPYTQYF	TGTGCCAGCAGCTCGGTAGCGGAGGCTACCCCCTATACGCAGTATTTT
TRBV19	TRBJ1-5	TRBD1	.	CASSTTDRVRRQPQHF	TGTGCCAGTAGTACTACGGACAGGGTTAGACGACAGCCCCAGCATTTT
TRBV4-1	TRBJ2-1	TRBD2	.	CASSHLAGRASYNEQFF	TGCGCCAGCAGCCACCTAGCAGGGAGGGCCTCCTACAATGAGCAGTTCTTC
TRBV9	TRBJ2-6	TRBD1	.	CASSKGQGAAGANVLTF	TGTGCCAGCAGCAAGGGACAGGGGGCTGCTGGGGCCAACGTCCTGACTTTC
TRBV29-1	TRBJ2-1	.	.	CSVANNEQFF	TGCAGCGTTGCAAACAATGAGCAGTTCTTC
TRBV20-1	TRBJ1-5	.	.	CSAPGDQPQHF	TGCAGTGCGCCCGGCGATCAGCCCCAGCATTTT
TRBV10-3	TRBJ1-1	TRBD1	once	CAINAGTGGNTEAFF	TGTGCCATCAACGCCGGGACAGGGGGGAACACTGAAGCTTTCTTT
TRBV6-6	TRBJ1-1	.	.	CASTKPTDTEAFF	TGTGCCAGCACCAAACCGACGGACACTGAAGCTTTCTTT
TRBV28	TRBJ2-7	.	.	CASSLLGGSYEQYF	TGTGCCAGCAGTTTATTGGGGGGATCCTACGAGCAGTACTTC
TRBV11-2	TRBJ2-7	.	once	CASSLARDTYEQYF	TGTGCCAGCAGCTTAGCCCGGGACACCTACGAGCAGTACTTC
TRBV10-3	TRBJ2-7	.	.	CAIRAPDWPYEQYF	TGTGCCATCCGAGCCCCTGATTGGCCCTACGAGCAGTACTTC
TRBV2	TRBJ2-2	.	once	CATRSGANTGELFF	TGTGCCACCCGTAGCGGAGCGAACACCGGGGAGCTGTTTTTT
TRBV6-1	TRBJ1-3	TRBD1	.	CASSVGQGFGNTIYF	TGTGCCAGCAGTGTGGGACAGGGGTTCGGAAACACCATATATTTT
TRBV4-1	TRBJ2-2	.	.	CASSQDGRGAVNTGELFF	TGCGCCAGCAGCCAAGATGGCCGAGGGGCAGTAAACACCGGGGAGCTGTTTTTT
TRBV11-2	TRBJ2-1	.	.	CASSLDSVNEQFF	TGTGCCAGCAGCTTAGATTCGGTCAATGAGCAGTTCTTC
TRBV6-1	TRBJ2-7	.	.	CASTLRTESLGQYF	TGTGCCAGCACTCTACGGACAGAATCCCTAGGGCAGTACTTC
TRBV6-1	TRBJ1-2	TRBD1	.	CASRRQGTNYGYTF	TGTGCCAGCAGGCGACAGGGAACTAACTATGGCTACACCTTC
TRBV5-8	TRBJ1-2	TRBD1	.	CASSLDRGGYGYTF	TGTGCCAGCAGCTTGGACAGGGGAGGCTATGGCTACACCTTC
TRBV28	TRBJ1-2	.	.	CASRPGNYGYTF	TGTGCCAGCAGGCCAGGGAACTATGGCTACACCTTC
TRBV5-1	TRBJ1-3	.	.	CASSLEAVSGNTIYF	TGCGCCAGCAGCTTGGAGGCAGTCTCTGGAAACACCATATATTTT
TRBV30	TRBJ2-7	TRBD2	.	CACSSGSPYEQYF	TGTGCCTGCAGTAGCGGGAGTCCGTACGAGCAGTACTTC
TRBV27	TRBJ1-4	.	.	CASSLGAGNEKLFF	TGTGCCAGCAGTTTAGGGGCGGGTAATGAAAAACTGTTTTTT
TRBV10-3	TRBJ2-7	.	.	CAIGRTGLRVEQYF	TGTGCCATCGGGAGGACAGGTCTACGAGTGGAGCAGTACTTC
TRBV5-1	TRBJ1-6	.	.	CASSLAGPGNSPLHF	TGCGCCAGCAGCTTGGCGGGTCCTGGTAATTCACCCCTCCACTTT
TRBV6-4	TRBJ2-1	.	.	CASSRVAGMPSEQFF	TGTGCCAGCAGCCGCGTGGCGGGGATGCCGTCTGAGCAGTTCTTC
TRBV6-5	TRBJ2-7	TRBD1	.	CASTARDRAHHEQYF	TGTGCCAGCACCGCCCGGGACAGGGCTCACCACGAGCAGTACTTC
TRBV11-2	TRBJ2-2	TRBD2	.	CASSFGGIIGTGELFF	TGTGCCAGCAGCTTCGGGGGGATCATAGGAACCGGGGAGCTGTTTTTT